The next 15 T cell receptor beta chains were all read from a single sample in a study of identifying expanded T cells in peripheral blood. The repertoire was sequenced with immunoSEQ multiplex PCR; TCRdb's copy has only in-frame clones and lacks some. Seen here are 90,000 or so clones, around 87% observed once, and the top ten hold 5.5% to 6.5%. The sample was blood. These receptors originate from a person aged 18 to 70 in good health.

The DNA of the CDR3 is TGTGCCAGCAGCCCGGGGACCTTAGGTAAAGCAGTCGAGCAGTACTTC. This sequence encodes CASSPGTLGKAVEQYF. The chain couples TRBV9 to TRBJ2-7; D tentatively fits TRBD1 or TRBD2 (5 bases each). Trimming removed 4 bases from V and 6 bases from J, with 23 bases in between. There are 16 residues in the CDR3. Germline values: CDR1 SGDLS, CDR2 YYNGEE.

This chain connects TRBV7-8 to TRBJ1-3, with no clear D. The CDR3 extends over 16 amino acids. The V gene's germline CDR1 is SGHVS and CDR2 FQNEAQ. V was pared by 2 bases and J by 2 bases, with 13 bases between. The CDR3 region has the DNA TGTGCCAGCAGCTTACTGACCCGGCCCACTGGAAACACCATATATTTT. This gives the protein CASSLLTRPTGNTIYF.

The chain has TRBV7-2 and TRBJ2-7; TRBD2 might be the D (5 bases). Germline CDR1 and CDR2: SGHTA and FQGNSA. This CDR3 spans 13 amino acids. V was pared by 5 bases and J by 5 bases, with 13 bases between. CDR3 sequence (DNA): TGTGCCAGCAGCCCAAGACTAATCCACGAGCAGTACTTC. Protein: CASSPRLIHEQYF.

The V and J genes are TRBV19 and TRBJ1-5, with TRBD1 matching over 8 bases. Germline V gene lookup returns CDR1 LNHDA and CDR2 SQIVND (reference sequence). Unmatched junction bases numbered 7, after V lost 5 bases and J lost 4 bases. The CDR3 consists of 15 residues. This CDR3 is CASSGRTGKNQPQHF. The CDR3, as DNA: TGTGCCAGTAGTGGGCGGACAGGGAAGAATCAGCCCCAGCATTTT. The complete variable domain, with remaining parts taken from reference TRBV19 and TRBJ1-5, reads DGGITQSPKYLFRKEGQNVTLSCEQNLNHDAMYWYRQDPGQGLRLIYYSQIVNDFQKGDIAEGYSVSREKKESFPLTVTSAQKNPTAFYLCASSGRTGKNQPQHFGDGTRLSIL.

This clone showed up just once. V usage is TRBV2 and J usage is TRBJ1-5; D is undetermined. The CDR3 covers 14 residues. The V gene's germline CDR1 is SNHLY and CDR2 FYNNEI. Trimming stripped 6 bases from V and 4 bases from J, with 13 bases between. DNA for the CDR3: TGTGCCAGCAGAGGGCCCCGAGCGAATCAGCCCCAGCATTTT. Protein sequence: CASRGPRANQPQHF.

The V call is TRBV7-2, the J call TRBJ1-2; tentatively, D is TRBD1 (6 bases). Looked up from germline, CDR1 is SGHTA and CDR2 is FQGNSA. The CDR3 consists of 14 residues. V was pared by 5 bases and J by 6 bases, with 16 bases between. The CDR3 DNA reads as TGTGCCAGCAGCCCCGTCGGGGGGGCGCATGGCTACACCTTC. Translated: CASSPVGGAHGYTF.

The rearrangement joins TRBV6-5 to TRBJ2-7; 9 nucleotides align to TRBD1. Germline CDR1 MNHEY, CDR2 SVGAGI. The V gene end was trimmed by 6 bases and the J gene end by 7 bases; junction bases not matched to a gene: 10. The CDR3 runs to 14 residues. The CDR3 loop reads CASRGSGTGLEQYF. CDR3 in DNA: TGTGCCAGCAGGGGTTCGGGGACAGGGCTGGAGCAGTACTTC.

This clone was counted between two and nine times. V is TRBV18 and J is TRBJ1-2, with 9 bases that match TRBD1. The V segment lost 3 bases and the J segment 4 bases; nucleotides outside the gene matches: 0. The V gene's germline CDR1 is KGHSH and CDR2 LQKENI. The CDR3 totals 13 residues. The CDR3 DNA reads as TGTGCCAGCTCACCGACAGGGGGCTATGGCTACACCTTC. Translating gives CASSPTGGYGYTF.

The chain uses TRBV7-2 and TRBJ2-3; 12 positions match TRBD2. The CDR3 has 16 residues. Germline values: CDR1 SGHTA, CDR2 FQGNSA. With V trimmed by 5 bases and J by 7 bases, 10 bases remained unmatched. CDR3 DNA: TGTGCCAGCAGCCCCCGGCTAGCGGGGGGGCCGAATACGCAGTATTTT. Translation gives CASSPRLAGGPNTQYF.

V is TRBV2 and J is TRBJ1-6; the D gene is possibly TRBD1 (6 bases). Deletions cut 3 bases from V and 3 bases from J, with 9 bases between. CDR3 length: 15 amino acids. Germline CDR1 and CDR2: SNHLY and FYNNEI. The chain's CDR3 is CASSDGGFYNSPLHF. The CDR3 bases are TGTGCCAGCAGTGACGGGGGCTTCTATAATTCACCCCTCCACTTT. The whole variable domain, filled in from reference TRBV2 and TRBJ1-6, reads EPEVTQTPSHQVTQMGQEVILRCVPISNHLYFYWYRQILGQKVEFLVSFYNNEISEKSEIFDDQFSVERPDGSNFTLKIRSTKLEDSAMYFCASSDGGFYNSPLHFGNGTRLTVT.

As regards this clone: Germline is not matched at one junction end, which may reflect a read error. The rearrangement uses TRBV5-4 and TRBJ1-2; 7 nucleotides align to TRBD1. In germline, CDR1 is SGHNT, CDR2 YYREEE (reference sequence). The CDR3 totals 13 residues. For the CDR3, the DNA is TGCGCCAGCAGTGAGGACAGGAGTGGTGGCTACACCTTC. Residues: CASSEDRSGGYTF.

J is TRBJ1-6 and V is TRBV4-3; maybe TRBD1 (5 bases). Germline CDR1 reads LGHNA; CDR2 reads YSLEER. The CDR3 extends over 16 amino acids. Deletions cut 0 bases from V and 7 bases from J, with 13 bases between. DNA for the CDR3: TGCGCCAGCAGCCAAGACGGCCAGGGAGGCAATTCACCCCTCCACTTT. Amino acid sequence: CASSQDGQGGNSPLHF.

This chain joins TRBV11-3 and TRBJ2-7; TRBD2 aligns across 7 bases. The V gene's germline CDR1 is SGHNT and CDR2 YENEEA. This CDR3 spans 16 amino acids. V lost 4 bases and J lost 2; bases outside the gene matches: 11. CDR3 sequence: CASSSGGKVGAYEQYF. The DNA for the CDR3 is TGTGCCAGCAGCTCCGGGGGGAAGGTCGGAGCCTACGAGCAGTACTTC.

J is TRBJ1-5 and V is TRBV19, with unresolved D. V was cut by 7 bases and J by 6 bases, with 13 bases left in between. Germline CDR1 is LNHDA and CDR2 is SQIVND (reference sequence). CDR3 size: 13 residues. In nucleotides, the CDR3 is TGTGCCAGTAATGAGCAGCGGGGTCAGCCCCAGCATTTT. Amino acid sequence: CASNEQRGQPQHF.

The chain has TRBV5-1 and TRBJ2-4, with a tentative D call TRBD2 (5 bases). The germline V gene has CDR1 SGHRS and CDR2 YFSETQ. Trimming shortened V by 1 base and J by 5 bases, and 19 bases separated the two germline ends. CDR3 size: 17 residues. CDR3 DNA: TGCGCCAGCAGCTTGCGACAAGGGCCGGGAAGTCAAAACATTCAGTACTTC. It translates to CASSLRQGPGSQNIQYF.